This TCR beta chain was observed in a study of T cell repertoires in cytomegalovirus infection. About the study: Both recently identified HLA-C-restricted and well-studied HLA-B-restricted CMV epitopes were used in the study. Public TCR beta signatures were indicative of both CMV infection and a matching HLA type.

Notes on the study in general: Dominant in the ex vivo response were TCR beta clonotypes restricted by HLA-C and specific for CMV. Summed frequency of public TCR beta families distinguished CMV carriers with the relevant HLA.

TCRdb passed the reads through MiXCR, listing each CDR3 protein once. This sample has approximately 1,000,000 distinct CDR3 sequences, with less than 35% found just once. CDR3 length: 15 amino acids. Germline trimming cut 5 bases from V and 4 bases from J; bases unmatched to any gene: 5. CDR1 and CDR2 from the germline V gene are SGHTA and FQGNSA. This clonotype has a count of ten or more. Its antigen is currently unknown. This specimen consisted of cultured CD8+ T cells from PBMCs, obtained from culture after CMV antigen stimulation. The source is a human donor in good health (CMV status not recorded). Some clones in this sample may be carry-over from other donors' samples. The gene calls are TRBV7-2 and TRBJ1-5; the match to TRBD1 covers 10 bases. CDR3 in amino acids: CASSRDRGRNQPQHF. The CDR3 DNA reads TGTGCCAGCAGCCGGGACAGGGGAAGAAATCAGCCCCAGCATTTT.